A selection of T cell receptor beta chains follows, all from one sample in a study of blood T cell repertoires in COVID-19. Assay used: immunoSEQ multiplex PCR; TCRdb lists only in-frame clones, some missing. Among 250,000 to 300,000 clones, 65% to 90% were seen once, and the ten largest hold 10% to 15%. Sequencing input: peripheral blood. The receptors come from a woman between 65 and 79 years old with COVID-19, enrolled during active disease. Each CDR3 is given without its conserved first and last residue. Each record gives: V gene, J gene, CDR3 protein.

V gene: TRBV11-2; J gene: TRBJ2-7; CDR3 protein: ASSLVAGGTYEQY
V gene: TRBV19; J gene: TRBJ2-5; CDR3 protein: ASSPSRTGSGETQY
V gene: TRBV19; J gene: TRBJ1-5; CDR3 protein: ASRPRGPPRAYSNQPQH
V gene: TRBV24-1; J gene: TRBJ1-6; CDR3 protein: ATSGGGNSPLH
V gene: TRBV6-2/TRBV6-3; J gene: TRBJ2-2; CDR3 protein: ASSYSGRGLIGELF
V gene: TRBV5-6; J gene: TRBJ1-1; CDR3 protein: ASSLGTGDTEAF
V gene: TRBV12-3/TRBV12-4; J gene: TRBJ1-1; CDR3 protein: ASRPGGTEAF
V gene: TRBV18; J gene: TRBJ1-2; CDR3 protein: ASSPGWTGVYGYT
V gene: TRBV7-9; J gene: TRBJ2-3; CDR3 protein: ASSGGTGRTDTQY
V gene: TRBV6-1; J gene: TRBJ1-2; CDR3 protein: ASSSTTGDSGYT
V gene: TRBV30; J gene: TRBJ2-4; CDR3 protein: AWSRRVAKNIQY
V gene: TRBV21-1; J gene: TRBJ2-7; CDR3 protein: ASIAAGPRPPYEQY
V gene: TRBV7-9; J gene: TRBJ2-2; CDR3 protein: ASSLGVSGGGELF
V gene: TRBV11-2; J gene: TRBJ2-7; CDR3 protein: ASSLDRDDEQY
V gene: TRBV5-1; J gene: TRBJ2-1; CDR3 protein: ASSGTGEYNEQF
V gene: TRBV19; J gene: TRBJ1-2; CDR3 protein: ASSITVNYGYT
V gene: TRBV27; J gene: TRBJ1-1; CDR3 protein: ASSLGGLNTEAF
V gene: TRBV5-1; J gene: TRBJ2-7; CDR3 protein: ASSLLAGGAYREQY
V gene: TRBV9; J gene: TRBJ1-1; CDR3 protein: ASSATGANTEAF
V gene: TRBV5-6; J gene: TRBJ2-7; CDR3 protein: ASSFGTGFYEQY
V gene: TRBV7-4; J gene: TRBJ1-4; CDR3 protein: ASSLGTGESEKLF
V gene: TRBV3-1/TRBV3-2; J gene: TRBJ2-2; CDR3 protein: ASSLETGGRTGELF
V gene: TRBV27; J gene: TRBJ1-2; CDR3 protein: ASSYLGAEGGYT
V gene: TRBV4-2; J gene: TRBJ1-2; CDR3 protein: ASSPSLTEYGYT
V gene: TRBV6-5; J gene: TRBJ2-7; CDR3 protein: ASSVSGSLSYEQY
V gene: TRBV27; J gene: TRBJ1-4; CDR3 protein: ASSLLTGATNEKLF
V gene: TRBV24-1; J gene: TRBJ1-2; CDR3 protein: ATSVQGQGARGYT
V gene: TRBV7-2; J gene: TRBJ1-4; CDR3 protein: ASSLYRGHEKLF
V gene: TRBV5-1; J gene: TRBJ2-5; CDR3 protein: ASSLGTGGAVETQY
V gene: TRBV2; J gene: TRBJ2-7; CDR3 protein: ASNSRQGAEQY
V gene: TRBV28; J gene: TRBJ1-2; CDR3 protein: ASSLRTPYGYT
V gene: TRBV6-1; J gene: TRBJ1-5; CDR3 protein: ASSEEGDQH
V gene: TRBV18; J gene: TRBJ2-5; CDR3 protein: ASSPGTGRETQY
V gene: TRBV5-4; J gene: TRBJ2-7; CDR3 protein: ASSLNGGGDEQY
V gene: TRBV9; J gene: TRBJ2-3; CDR3 protein: ASSGRTSGRTDTQY
V gene: TRBV2; J gene: TRBJ2-7; CDR3 protein: ASSMTGEAYEQY
V gene: TRBV11-2; J gene: TRBJ2-3; CDR3 protein: ASGHWTSADTQY
V gene: TRBV6-1; J gene: TRBJ1-4; CDR3 protein: ASSDGVGTTNEKLF
V gene: TRBV24-1; J gene: TRBJ2-2; CDR3 protein: ATSFSHTGELF